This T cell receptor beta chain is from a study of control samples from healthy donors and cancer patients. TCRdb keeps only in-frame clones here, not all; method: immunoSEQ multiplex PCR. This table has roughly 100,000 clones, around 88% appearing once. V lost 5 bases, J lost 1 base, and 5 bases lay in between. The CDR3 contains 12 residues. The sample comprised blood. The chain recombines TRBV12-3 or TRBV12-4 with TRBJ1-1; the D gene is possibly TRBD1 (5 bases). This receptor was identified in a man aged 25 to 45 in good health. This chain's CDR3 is CASSGQNTEAFF. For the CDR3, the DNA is TGTGCCAGCAGTGGACAGAACACTGAAGCTTTCTTT.